This T cell receptor (beta chain) stems from a study of control samples from healthy donors and cancer patients. V lost 5 bases and J lost 2; bases outside the gene matches: 11. This CDR3 has 19 amino acids. Germline CDR1 and CDR2: LNHDA and SQIVND (reference sequence). Data came from immunoSEQ multiplex PCR; TCRdb stores just in-frame clones and leaves some out. The sample consists of approximately 72,000 clones, around 89% of them appearing once. Specimen: blood. This sequence joins TRBV19 and TRBJ2-3; the match to TRBD2 covers 15 bases. This TCR was recovered from a man aged 50 to 59 in good health. The CDR3 region has the DNA TGTGCCAGTAGTCCAAAGGGACTAGCGGGGGGATATCACACAGATACGCAGTATTTT. Translating gives CASSPKGLAGGYHTDTQYF.